Listed below are T cell receptor beta chains from one sample, sequenced in a study of cytomegalovirus exposure and HLA in healthy donors. Only in-frame clones appear in the TCRdb table, and some are missing; sequencing was by immunoSEQ multiplex PCR. The table includes under 150,000 clones, just under 80% detected once. The specimen sequenced was PBMCs. All receptors derive from a woman between 18 and 29 years old in good health and CMV-seronegative. Both conserved end residues are part of each CDR3. A D gene is named only where the DNA matches it firmly. The size of a clone is reported for some rows only, either as once, few or many, or as a class for expanded clones.

j_gene: TRBJ2-1
v_gene: TRBV7-9
abundance: once
d_gene: TRBD1
CDR3nt: TGTGCCAGCACCACAGGGGGACCCTACAATGAGCAGTTCTTC
CDR3aa: CASTTGGPYNEQFF

j_gene: TRBJ2-5
v_gene: TRBV30
abundance: few
d_gene: -
CDR3nt: TGTGCAGAAAGCGGCCCTGCGGGGACCCAGTACTTC
CDR3aa: CAESGPAGTQYF

j_gene: TRBJ2-1
v_gene: TRBV5-8
abundance: -
d_gene: TRBD2
CDR3nt: TGTGCCAGCAGCCTGGGACTAGCGGCGGATGAGCAGTTCTTC
CDR3aa: CASSLGLAADEQFF

j_gene: TRBJ2-7
v_gene: TRBV30
abundance: -
d_gene: -
CDR3nt: TGTGCCTGGAGTCACGGCTCCTACGAGCAGTACTTC
CDR3aa: CAWSHGSYEQYF

j_gene: TRBJ1-2
v_gene: TRBV30
abundance: -
d_gene: -
CDR3nt: TGTGCCTGGAGTGGAGGAGTGTGGGCTAACTATGGCTACACCTTC
CDR3aa: CAWSGGVWANYGYTF

j_gene: TRBJ1-1
v_gene: TRBV4-1
abundance: -
d_gene: TRBD1
CDR3nt: TGCGCCAGCAGCCAAAGAGGGGGCCTGTCGAACACTGAAGCTTTCTTT
CDR3aa: CASSQRGGLSNTEAFF

j_gene: TRBJ1-3
v_gene: TRBV2
abundance: once
d_gene: TRBD1
CDR3nt: TGTGCCAGCAGGGGACAGCTGGTCTTTGGAAACACCATATATTTT
CDR3aa: CASRGQLVFGNTIYF

j_gene: TRBJ2-3
v_gene: TRBV9
abundance: -
d_gene: TRBD2
CDR3nt: TGTGCCAGCAGCCCCTGGAGATTGAGCGGGAGGGCAGATACGCAGTATTTT
CDR3aa: CASSPWRLSGRADTQYF

j_gene: TRBJ2-3
v_gene: TRBV5-4
abundance: -
d_gene: TRBD2
CDR3nt: TGTGCCAGCAGCTCCGGACTAGCGGGAGGGGGAAGAGATACGCAGTATTTT
CDR3aa: CASSSGLAGGGRDTQYF

j_gene: TRBJ2-1
v_gene: TRBV7-2
abundance: once
d_gene: TRBD1
CDR3nt: TGTGCCAGCAGCTTACTCTGGGACAGCTACAATGAGCAGTTCTTC
CDR3aa: CASSLLWDSYNEQFF

j_gene: TRBJ2-7
v_gene: TRBV7-6
abundance: -
d_gene: -
CDR3nt: TGTGCCAGCAGCTTAGGTCCGGGTTCCTACGAGCAGTACTTC
CDR3aa: CASSLGPGSYEQYF

j_gene: TRBJ1-5
v_gene: TRBV6-1
abundance: -
d_gene: TRBD1
CDR3nt: TGTGCCAGCAGTGAAGCGTTGATTCGTAGCAGGGGGCAACAGCCCCAGCATTTT
CDR3aa: CASSEALIRSRGQQPQHF

j_gene: TRBJ1-2
v_gene: TRBV30
abundance: -
d_gene: TRBD1
CDR3nt: TGTGCCTGGAGATTGACAGGGAGGACCCTCTATGGCTACACCTTC
CDR3aa: CAWRLTGRTLYGYTF

j_gene: TRBJ1-2
v_gene: TRBV7-9
abundance: -
d_gene: -
CDR3nt: TGTGCCAGCAGTTTCTCAGGGTCAGATGGCTACACCTTC
CDR3aa: CASSFSGSDGYTF

j_gene: TRBJ2-7
v_gene: TRBV4-1
abundance: -
d_gene: TRBD2
CDR3nt: TGCGCCAGCAGCCAAGAGTCTAGCGGGAGTGTTTCCTACGAGCAGTACTTC
CDR3aa: CASSQESSGSVSYEQYF

j_gene: TRBJ2-7
v_gene: TRBV2
abundance: -
d_gene: TRBD1
CDR3nt: TGTGCCAGCAGTGACGTGGGACAGGAGCAGTACTTC
CDR3aa: CASSDVGQEQYF

j_gene: TRBJ2-7
v_gene: TRBV29-1
abundance: -
d_gene: -
CDR3nt: TGCAGCGCCATCTGGACTGGCGAGCAGTACTTC
CDR3aa: CSAIWTGEQYF